The 30 T cell receptor beta chains below come from one sample, sequenced in a study of blood T cell repertoires in COVID-19. Using immunoSEQ multiplex PCR, the repertoire was profiled, and TCRdb retains in-frame clones only, with some absent. The sample includes 130,000 or so clones, 82% of them seen just once. The material sequenced was peripheral blood. The receptors derive from a human donor in a cohort sampled during active COVID-19.

This clone has a handful of counts. The chain joins TRBV7-9 to TRBJ2-5, with 8 bases matching TRBD1. The trim removed 2 bases at V and 4 bases at J, leaving 3 bases unmatched. The length of the CDR3 is 14 residues. Germline V gives CDR1 SEHNR, CDR2 FQNEAQ (reference sequence). The CDR3 protein is CASSLQGARETQYF. The CDR3 coding sequence is TGTGCCAGCAGCTTACAGGGGGCACGAGAGACCCAGTACTTC.

This sequence joins TRBV19 and TRBJ1-1; the D gene is possibly TRBD1 (6 bases). V was clipped by 4 bases and J by 1 base, with 13 bases between them. Germline assignment: CDR1 LNHDA and CDR2 SQIVND (reference sequence). The CDR3 has 15 residues. CDR3 sequence (DNA): TGTGCCAGTAGTACCGGACAGCCCGCGAACACTGAAGCTTTCTTT. This sequence encodes CASSTGQPANTEAFF.

This chain connects TRBV5-1 to TRBJ1-6, with 9 positions matching TRBD1. This CDR3 has 15 residues. CDR1 SGHRS and CDR2 YFSETQ come from the germline V gene. Trimming took 0 bases from V and 6 from J; bases not matched to a gene: 1. DNA of the CDR3: TGCGCCAGCAGCTTGGCGGGACAGGGTAATTCACCCCTCCACTTT. Amino acids: CASSLAGQGNSPLHF.

The chain combines TRBV7-2 with TRBJ1-4; possible D gene TRBD1, 6 bases. This CDR3 region has 16 residues. CDR1 is SGHTA and CDR2 is FQGNSA in the germline V gene. Trimming took 4 bases from V and 11 from J, leaving 23 bases between them. The CDR3 DNA is TGTGCCAGCAGCTCCCAAGAGGGAGGGAGGGGGTGGAAACTGTTTTTT. It is translated as CASSSQEGGRGWKLFF.

The rearrangement links TRBV5-4 to TRBJ2-5, with 11 bases aligning to TRBD2. Germline V gene data show CDR1 as SGHNT and CDR2 as YYREEE (reference sequence). Germline trimming cut 2 bases from V and 4 bases from J; bases unmatched to any gene: 1. There are 14 residues in the CDR3. The CDR3 loop is CASSLTSGGETQYF. The CDR3 bases are TGTGCCAGCAGCTTAACTAGCGGGGGAGAGACCCAGTACTTC.

The chain joins TRBV7-8 to TRBJ2-5, with D possibly matching TRBD1 (5 bases). V lost 6 bases to trimming and J lost 7 bases, with 12 bases between them. This CDR3 contains 12 residues. Germline V CDR1 and CDR2: SGHVS, FQNEAQ. The CDR3, as DNA: TGTGCCAGCAGTGAGACAGACCGGACCCAGTACTTC. This encodes CASSETDRTQYF.

V usage is TRBV6-2 or TRBV6-3 and J usage is TRBJ2-7; 12 nucleotides align to TRBD1. After removal of 0 bases from V and 7 bases from J, the junction contained 13 bases not matched to a gene. The CDR3 consists of 18 residues. Germline CDR1 reads MNHEY; CDR2 reads SVGEGT. Written as DNA, the CDR3 is TGTGCCAGCAGTTACTCTCTGGGACAGGGGGCTCTATACCTGGAGCAGTACTTC. It encodes CASSYSLGQGALYLEQYF.

The gene calls are TRBV4-3 and TRBJ2-7; 12 bases line up with TRBD2. Trimming removed 4 bases from V and 2 bases from J; junction bases left unmatched: 6. The CDR3 extends over 16 amino acids. The germline V gene has CDR1 LGHNA and CDR2 YSLEER. The CDR3 here is CASSLGLAGGPYEQYF. The CDR3 nucleotides are TGCGCCAGCAGCCTTGGGCTAGCGGGGGGGCCCTACGAGCAGTACTTC.

This clone was seen a few times. The gene calls are TRBV5-1 and TRBJ1-3, with 7 nucleotides matching TRBD1. This CDR3 comprises 15 residues. J was trimmed by 0 bases and V by 3 bases; bases with no gene match: 3. In germline, CDR1 is SGHRS, CDR2 YFSETQ. The CDR3: CASSSQGTSGNTIYF. The CDR3 DNA follows: TGCGCCAGCAGCTCACAGGGGACCTCTGGAAACACCATATATTTT.

V is TRBV6-2 or TRBV6-3 and J is TRBJ2-1; TRBD2 matches 7 bases. The CDR3 loop spans 18 amino acids. Germline CDR1 is MNHEY and CDR2 is SVGEGT. J gave up 2 bases and V 0 bases, and 10 bases lay outside the gene matches. The CDR3 region is CASSYSTDLADAYNEQFF. CDR3 bases: TGTGCCAGCAGTTACTCGACCGATCTAGCGGACGCCTACAATGAGCAGTTCTTC.

For this clone: Its ends do not fully match the called genes, so a read error is possible. This chain links TRBV6-6 with TRBJ1-2; the D is unclear. The CDR3 sequence is 15 residues long. Germline lookup yields CDR1 MNHNY and CDR2 SVGAGI (reference sequence). CDR3 DNA: TGTGCCAGCAGTTACTCGAGCCCAACTAAATATGGCTACACCTTC. It is translated as CASSYSSPTKYGYTF.

The chain couples TRBV5-6 to TRBJ2-1; no clear D gene. Trimming cost V 4 bases and J 7 bases, with 15 bases left between them. Germline CDR1 is SGHDT and CDR2 is YYEEEE. The CDR3 is made up of 14 amino acids. The CDR3: CASSRIMIANEQFF. The CDR3 bases are TGTGCCAGCAGCCGAATTATGATCGCGAATGAGCAGTTCTTC.

The J gene is TRBJ2-1, the V gene TRBV6-6; D might be TRBD2 (5 bases). CDR1 is MNHNY, CDR2 SVGAGI, per germline (reference sequence). This CDR3 region has 14 residues. V was trimmed by 2 bases and J by 8 bases, leaving 13 bases between them. The CDR3 loop is CASSYASPGDEQFF. Here the CDR3 DNA reads TGTGCCAGCAGTTACGCTTCTCCCGGGGATGAGCAGTTCTTC.

V gene TRBV5-1 combines with J gene TRBJ2-3, with TRBD2 matching 7 bases. The CDR3 is made up of 17 amino acids. V lost 0 bases to trimming and J lost 0 bases; unmatched junction nucleotides: 7. In germline, CDR1 is SGHRS, CDR2 YFSETQ. The CDR3: CASSLAGLAASTDTQYF. CDR3 nucleotide sequence: TGCGCCAGCAGCTTGGCCGGCCTAGCGGCTAGCACAGATACGCAGTATTTT.

J is TRBJ2-3 and V is TRBV5-6, with D tentatively TRBD1 (6 bases). V was trimmed by 1 base and J by 1 base, leaving 10 bases between them. Germline V CDR1 and CDR2: SGHDT, YYEEEE. This CDR3 region has 15 residues. The CDR3 region has the DNA TGTGCCAGCAGCTTGTACAGGGAACGCACAGATACGCAGTATTTT. As protein: CASSLYRERTDTQYF.

The chain recombines TRBV5-1 with TRBJ2-5, with 10 positions matching TRBD2. CDR1 and CDR2 (germline): SGHRS, YFSETQ. V was clipped by 3 bases and J by 2 bases; unmatched bases: 7. This CDR3 is built from 16 residues. The CDR3 reads CASSSGVAGGQETQYF. CDR3 nucleotide sequence: TGCGCCAGCAGCTCCGGGGTAGCGGGGGGACAAGAGACCCAGTACTTC. Full variable domain (rest looked up from reference TRBV5-1 and TRBJ2-5): KAGVTQTPRYLIKTRGQQVTLSCSPISGHRSVSWYQQTPGQGLQFLFEYFSETQRNKGNFPGRFSGRQFSNSRSEMNVSTLELGDSALYLCASSSGVAGGQETQYFGPGTRLLVL.

The chain carries TRBV7-8 and TRBJ2-2; D gene ambiguous. In germline, CDR1 is SGHVS, CDR2 FQNEAQ. The CDR3 spans 15 residues. V lost 5 bases to trimming and J lost 6 bases, with 16 bases between them. This CDR3 is CASSPTLYQAGELFF. The CDR3 DNA is TGTGCCAGCAGCCCAACATTATACCAGGCCGGGGAGCTGTTTTTT.

This rearrangement joins TRBV10-3 to TRBJ1-2; possible D gene TRBD1, 5 bases. The V and J ends lost 4 bases and 6 bases respectively, with 9 bases between them. Germline CDR1 is ENHRY and CDR2 is SYGVKD. The CDR3 is 12 amino acids. This CDR3 is CAISGGVDGYTF. In DNA form, the CDR3 reads TGTGCCATCAGTGGGGGGGTGGATGGCTACACCTTC.

V and J are TRBV3-1 (or the pseudogene TRBV3-2) and TRBJ2-7; no reliable D call. The CDR3 loop spans 12 amino acids. Trimming left V 4 bases short and J 3 bases short, with 7 bases between. Germline V gene data show CDR1 as LGHDT and CDR2 as YNNKEL (reference sequence). CDR3 loop: CASSLNNYEQYF. The CDR3 bases are TGTGCCAGCAGCCTCAACAACTACGAGCAGTACTTC.

This rearrangement joins TRBV19 to TRBJ2-3, with TRBD1 identical over 9 bases. V trimming: 6 bases; J trimming: 8 bases; junction bases outside the gene matches: 9. This CDR3 spans 14 amino acids. Germline V CDR1 and CDR2: LNHDA, SQIVND (reference sequence). CDR3 residues: CASSNVGQGPTQYF. CDR3 nucleotide sequence: TGTGCCAGTAGCAACGTAGGACAGGGGCCTACGCAGTATTTT.

The CDR3 spells CASSRGVYEQYF. The CDR3 DNA reads TGTGCCAGTTCAAGGGGCGTCTACGAGCAGTACTTC. This chain uses TRBV2 with TRBJ2-7; D perhaps matches TRBD1 (5 bases). Germline loops: CDR1 SNHLY, CDR2 FYNNEI. The CDR3 totals 12 residues. The germline V and J ends were trimmed by 9 bases and 3 bases, with 12 bases remaining between them.

A single count supports this clone. The genes are TRBV28 and TRBJ1-1; 9 bases align to TRBD1. V shed 3 bases and J 11 bases; nucleotides not matched to a gene: 10. The CDR3 covers 14 residues. Germline CDR1 MDHEN, CDR2 SYDVKM. The CDR3 region has the DNA TGTGCCAGCAGTTTCCAAGGGACAGGGTGGGTGGCTTTCTTT. Amino acid sequence: CASSFQGTGWVAFF.

The rearrangement links TRBV5-1 to TRBJ1-1; possible D gene TRBD1, 5 bases. This CDR3 region has 12 residues. The V and J ends lost 7 bases and 0 bases respectively, with 7 bases between them. CDR1 is SGHRS and CDR2 is YFSETQ in the germline V gene. This chain's CDR3 is CASGGMNTEAFF. CDR3 DNA: TGCGCCAGCGGGGGGATGAACACTGAAGCTTTCTTT.

The V gene is TRBV19, the J gene TRBJ2-7; 9 bases are shared with TRBD1. CDR1 and CDR2 (germline): LNHDA, SQIVND (reference sequence). This CDR3 region has 14 residues. V was pared by 11 bases and J by 2 bases, with 10 bases of the junction left unmatched. CDR3 DNA sequence: TGTGCCTCCTCCGCCGGGACAGGGCCCTACGAGCAGTACTTC. Amino acid sequence: CASSAGTGPYEQYF.

The DNA for the CDR3 is TGTGCCAGCAGCCATGCGCCACGGACAGGCGGGGGGGTAATTGACTACACCTTC. Translation gives CASSHAPRTGGGVIDYTF. This chain uses TRBV14 with TRBJ1-2; the match to TRBD1 covers 7 bases. The CDR3 covers 18 residues. The V and J ends lost 3 bases and 10 bases, in that order; junction bases with no gene match: 23. Germline V gene sequence: CDR1 SGHDN, CDR2 FVKESK.

The chain employs TRBV7-9 and TRBJ1-2; perhaps TRBD1 as D (6 bases). The CDR3 is 13 amino acids. Trimming removed 5 bases from V and 5 bases from J, with 12 bases in between. CDR1 is SEHNR and CDR2 is FQNEAQ in the germline V gene (reference sequence). DNA of the CDR3: TGTGCCAGCAGCGGGACACTAATATATGGCTACACCTTC. As protein: CASSGTLIYGYTF.

The rearrangement links TRBV5-6 to TRBJ2-1; TRBD1 matches at 9 bases. Germline V gene data show CDR1 as SGHDT and CDR2 as YYEEEE. The CDR3 sequence is 15 residues long. V trimming: 7 bases; J trimming: 4 bases; junction bases outside the gene matches: 9. CDR3 amino acids: CASFYRTGVYNEQFF. The CDR3 nucleotides are TGTGCCAGCTTCTACCGGACAGGGGTTTACAATGAGCAGTTCTTC. The variable domain in full, with the rest retrieved from reference TRBV5-6 and TRBJ2-1, is DAGVTQSPTHLIKTRGQQVTLRCSPKSGHDTVSWYQQALGQGPQFIFQYYEEEERQRGNFPDRFSGHQFPNYSSELNVNALLLGDSALYLCASFYRTGVYNEQFFGPGTRLTVL.

The genes are TRBV9 and TRBJ2-2; 9 nucleotides agree with TRBD1. V was clipped by 4 bases and J by 5 bases; unmatched bases: 6. In germline, CDR1 is SGDLS, CDR2 YYNGEE. This CDR3 contains 15 residues. The CDR3 DNA is TGTGCCAGCAGCCCTAGACAGGGGGGTACCGGGGAGCTGTTTTTT. Translating it yields CASSPRQGGTGELFF.

The chain uses TRBV6-1 and TRBJ2-7; 7 nucleotides agree with TRBD2. This CDR3 comprises 15 residues. V gave up 2 bases and J gave up 6 bases; unmatched junction bases: 10. CDR1 MNHNS and CDR2 SASEGT come from the germline V gene. This CDR3 is CASSEWAGVASEQYF. The CDR3 DNA sequence: TGTGCCAGCAGTGAATGGGCGGGGGTTGCCTCCGAGCAGTACTTC.

This chain uses TRBV5-1 with TRBJ2-7; a weak D match, TRBD2 (7 bases). In germline, CDR1 is SGHRS, CDR2 YFSETQ. Trimming shortened V by 2 bases and J by 7 bases, and 16 bases separated the two germline ends. This CDR3 region has 14 residues. The CDR3 bases are TGCGCCAGCAGCTTTGGGGGGGGCTCTCAGGAGCAGTACTTC. This gives the protein CASSFGGGSQEQYF.